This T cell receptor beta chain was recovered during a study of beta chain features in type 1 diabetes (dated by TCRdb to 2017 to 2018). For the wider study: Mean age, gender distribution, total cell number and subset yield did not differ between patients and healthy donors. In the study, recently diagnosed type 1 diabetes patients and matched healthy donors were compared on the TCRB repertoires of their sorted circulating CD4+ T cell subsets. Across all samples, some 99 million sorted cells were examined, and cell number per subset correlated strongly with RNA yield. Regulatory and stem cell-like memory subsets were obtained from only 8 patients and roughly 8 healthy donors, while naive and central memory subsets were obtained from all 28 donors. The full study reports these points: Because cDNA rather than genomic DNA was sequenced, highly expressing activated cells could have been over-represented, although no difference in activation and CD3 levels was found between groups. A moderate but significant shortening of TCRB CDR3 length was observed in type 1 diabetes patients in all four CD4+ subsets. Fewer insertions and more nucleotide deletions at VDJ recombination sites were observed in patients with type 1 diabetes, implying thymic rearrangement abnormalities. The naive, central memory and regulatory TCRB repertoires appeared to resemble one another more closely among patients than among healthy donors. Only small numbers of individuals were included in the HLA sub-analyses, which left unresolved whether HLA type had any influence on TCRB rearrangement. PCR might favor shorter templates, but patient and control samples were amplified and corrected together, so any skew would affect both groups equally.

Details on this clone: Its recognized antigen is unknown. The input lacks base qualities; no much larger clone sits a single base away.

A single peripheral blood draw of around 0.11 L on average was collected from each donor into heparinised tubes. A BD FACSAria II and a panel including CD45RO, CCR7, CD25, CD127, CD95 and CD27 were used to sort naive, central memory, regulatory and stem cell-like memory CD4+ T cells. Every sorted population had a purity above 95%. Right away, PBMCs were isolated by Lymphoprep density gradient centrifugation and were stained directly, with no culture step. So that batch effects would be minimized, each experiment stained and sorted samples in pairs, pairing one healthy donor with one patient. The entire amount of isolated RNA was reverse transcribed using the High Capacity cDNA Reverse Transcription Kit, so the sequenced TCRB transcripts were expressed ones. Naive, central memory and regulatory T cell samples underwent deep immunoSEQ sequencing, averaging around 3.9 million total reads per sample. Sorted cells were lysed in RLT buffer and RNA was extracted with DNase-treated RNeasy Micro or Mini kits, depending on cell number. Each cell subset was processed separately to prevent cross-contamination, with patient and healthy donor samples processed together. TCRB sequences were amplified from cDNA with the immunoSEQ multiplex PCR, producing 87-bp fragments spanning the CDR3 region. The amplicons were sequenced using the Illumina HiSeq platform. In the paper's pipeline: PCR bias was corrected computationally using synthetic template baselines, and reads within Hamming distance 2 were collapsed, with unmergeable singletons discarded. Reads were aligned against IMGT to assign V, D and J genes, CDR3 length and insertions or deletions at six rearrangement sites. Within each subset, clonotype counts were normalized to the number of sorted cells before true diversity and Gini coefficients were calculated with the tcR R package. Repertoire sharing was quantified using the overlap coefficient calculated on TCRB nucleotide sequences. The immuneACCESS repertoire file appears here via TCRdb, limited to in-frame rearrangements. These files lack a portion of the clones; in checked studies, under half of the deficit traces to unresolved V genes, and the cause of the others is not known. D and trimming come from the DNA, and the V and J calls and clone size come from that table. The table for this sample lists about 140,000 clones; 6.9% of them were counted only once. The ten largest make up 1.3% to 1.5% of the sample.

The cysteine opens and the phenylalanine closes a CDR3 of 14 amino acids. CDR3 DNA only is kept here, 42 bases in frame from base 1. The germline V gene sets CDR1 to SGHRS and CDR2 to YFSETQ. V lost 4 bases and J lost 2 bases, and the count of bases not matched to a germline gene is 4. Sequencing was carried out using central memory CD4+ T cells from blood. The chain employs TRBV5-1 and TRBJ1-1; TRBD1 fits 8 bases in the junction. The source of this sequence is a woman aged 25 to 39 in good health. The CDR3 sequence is CASSLTGDNTEAFF. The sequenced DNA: TGCGCCAGCAGCCTGACAGGGGATAACACTGAAGCTTTCTTT. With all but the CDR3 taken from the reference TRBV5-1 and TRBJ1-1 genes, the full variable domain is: KAGVTQTPRYLIKTRGQQVTLSCSPISGHRSVSWYQQTPGQGLQFLFEYFSETQRNKGNFPGRFSGRQFSNSRSEMNVSTLELGDSALYLCASSLTGDNTEAFFGQGTRLTVV.